The T cell receptor (beta chain) described here comes from a study of Ad26.COV2.S vaccination and SARS-CoV-2 variants. This table comes from immunoSEQ multiplex PCR, and its TCRdb copy is limited to in-frame clones, with some not included. The table records about 390,000 clones, more than 85% of them present only once. Deletions cut 1 base from V and 8 bases from J, with 5 bases between. CDR3 size: 12 residues. Germline CDR1 and CDR2: LGHDT and YNNKEL (reference sequence). The sample's treatment: approximately 18 received Ad26.COV2.S at low or high dose, single or two shots; 5 received placebo; per-sample allocation not given. Sampling was performed 63 days after the first vaccine or placebo injection.

The origin of this receptor is a person aged 18 to 59 who received the Ad26.COV2.S COVID-19 vaccine or a placebo. The genes are TRBV3-1 (or the pseudogene TRBV3-2) and TRBJ1-4; D unclear. The source material was peripheral blood, sampled in a trial of Ad26.COV2.S vaccine versus placebo. The CDR3 sequence is CASSQGSEKLFF. The DNA for the CDR3 is TGTGCCAGCAGCCAAGGGTCGGAAAAACTGTTTTTT.